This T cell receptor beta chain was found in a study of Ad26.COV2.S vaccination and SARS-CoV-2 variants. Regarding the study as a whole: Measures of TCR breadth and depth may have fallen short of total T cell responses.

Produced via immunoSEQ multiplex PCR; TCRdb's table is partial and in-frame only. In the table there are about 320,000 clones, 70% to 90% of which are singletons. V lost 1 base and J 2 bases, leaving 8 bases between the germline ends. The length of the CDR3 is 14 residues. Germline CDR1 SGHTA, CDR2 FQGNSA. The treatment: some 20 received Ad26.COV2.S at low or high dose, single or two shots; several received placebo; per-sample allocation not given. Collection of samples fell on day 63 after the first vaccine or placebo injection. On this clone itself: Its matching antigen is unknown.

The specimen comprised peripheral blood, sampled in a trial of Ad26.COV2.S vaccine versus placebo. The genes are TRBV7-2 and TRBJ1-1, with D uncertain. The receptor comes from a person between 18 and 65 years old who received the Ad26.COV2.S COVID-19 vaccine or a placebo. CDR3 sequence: CASSLESGNTEAFF. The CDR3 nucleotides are TGTGCCAGCAGCTTAGAATCAGGAAACACTGAAGCTTTCTTT.